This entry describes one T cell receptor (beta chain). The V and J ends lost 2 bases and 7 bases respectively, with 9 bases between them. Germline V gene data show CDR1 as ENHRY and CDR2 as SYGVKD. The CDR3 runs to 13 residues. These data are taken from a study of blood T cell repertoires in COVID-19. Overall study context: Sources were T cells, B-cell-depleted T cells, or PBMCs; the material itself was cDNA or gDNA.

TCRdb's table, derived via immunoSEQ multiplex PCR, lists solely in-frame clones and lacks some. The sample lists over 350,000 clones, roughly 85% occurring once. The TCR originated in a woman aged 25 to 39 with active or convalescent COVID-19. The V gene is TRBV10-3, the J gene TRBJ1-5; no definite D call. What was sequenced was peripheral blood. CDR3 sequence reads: CAISETTNQPQHF. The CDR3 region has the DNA TGTGCCATCAGTGAGACGACAAACCAGCCCCAGCATTTT.